This TCR beta chain was documented in a study of radiation and T cells in renal cell carcinoma. Study-level results: Only small tumor regions of roughly 0.96 g were sampled.

The assay was immunoSEQ multiplex PCR, and TCRdb's table has in-frame clones only and misses some. The sample records 15,000 to 20,000 clones, over 60% being singletons. In this sample, this clone turned up a few times. No antigen is known for it. CDR3 length: 15 residues. V shed 5 bases and J 7 bases; nucleotides not matched to a gene: 8. CDR1 is SEHNR and CDR2 is FQNEAQ in the germline V gene (reference sequence). Described treatment: 15 Gy SBRT to primary tumor, nephrectomy 4 weeks later. Nephrectomy followed 15 Gy stereotactic body radiation by 4 weeks. The sequence came from a woman aged 70-85 years with renal cell carcinoma. The J gene is TRBJ2-1, the V gene TRBV7-9; 10 bases match TRBD1. The specimen comprised tumor tissue, sampled from a patient whose treatment included radiotherapy and nephrectomy. The chain's CDR3 is CASSPRTGGLNEQFF. DNA of the CDR3: TGTGCCAGCAGCCCGCGGACAGGGGGTCTGAATGAGCAGTTCTTC.